Sequencing of this TCR beta chain was carried out in a study of blood T cell repertoires in COVID-19. Study-wide context: Sites in the United States, Italy and Spain provided acute and convalescent COVID-19 samples.

The length of the CDR3 is 19 residues. V was pared by 2 bases and J by 0 bases, with 7 bases of the junction left unmatched. Per germline, CDR1 MNHNS and CDR2 SASEGT. As originally analysed: Estimation of nucleated cell counts was performed using reference gene primer amplification. Generated by immunoSEQ multiplex PCR, the TCRdb table keeps only in-frame clones and is missing some. D and trimming were read from the DNA, whereas the V and J calls and clone size are those reported in that table. The data show about 110,000 clones, 71% seen once. The source of this sequence is a human donor with acute or convalescent COVID-19. The donor label of this sample is uncertain. The chain couples TRBV6-1 to TRBJ2-1; 13 bases fit TRBD2. The sequenced sample was peripheral blood. As DNA, the CDR3 is TGTGCCAGCAGTGAAAGACTAGCGGGGGGCCGAGCCTCCTACAATGAGCAGTTCTTC. Amino acids: CASSERLAGGRASYNEQFF.